Listed here are 19 T cell receptor beta chains from one sample, sequenced in a study of blood T cell repertoires in COVID-19 (dated by TCRdb to about 2020). Library preparation was by the immunoSEQ multiplex PCR assay. TCRdb obtained this table from immuneACCESS and retained in-frame rearrangements with V and J assigned. These tables miss some clones; where compared with another copy, unresolved V genes account for less than half of the shortfall, and the remainder is unexplained. This sample comprises 190,000 or so clones, 85% of them detected only once. The biggest ten clones account for about 17% of the sample. Sample: PBMCs or T cells enriched from blood (not recorded which). These receptors originate from a man between 40 and 49 years old who had recovered from COVID-19.

V is TRBV7-9 and J is TRBJ2-7; 7 nucleotides line up with TRBD2. The CDR3 runs 15 residues. Germline V lookup: CDR1 SEHNR, CDR2 FQNEAQ (reference sequence). Germline trimming cut 4 bases from V and 1 base from J; bases unmatched to any gene: 7. CDR3 loop: CASSSPTSLSYEQYF. Here the CDR3 DNA reads TGTGCCAGCAGCTCCCCGACTAGCTTATCCTACGAGCAGTACTTC.

V gene TRBV7-9 combines with J gene TRBJ2-7, with TRBD2 matching over 9 bases. The germline V gene encodes CDR1 SEHNR and CDR2 FQNEAQ (reference sequence). This CDR3 is 15 amino acids long. V lost 5 bases, J lost 3 bases, and 8 bases stayed unmatched. The CDR3 sequence is CASSRSGRVDYEQYF. DNA of the CDR3: TGTGCCAGCAGCCGTAGCGGGAGAGTAGACTACGAGCAGTACTTC.

The chain combines TRBV18 with TRBJ1-1; the match to TRBD1 covers 10 bases. The CDR3 loop spans 18 amino acids. Germline-derived CDR1 and CDR2 are KGHSH and LQKENI. The J segment lost 2 bases and the V segment lost 0 bases, leaving 9 bases of the junction unmatched. This CDR3 is CASSPPNWDRGGNTEAFF. The DNA of the CDR3 is TGTGCCAGCTCACCACCCAACTGGGACAGGGGCGGTAACACTGAAGCTTTCTTT.

The J gene is TRBJ2-5, the V gene TRBV11-3; D perhaps matches TRBD2 (5 bases). The CDR3 contains 17 residues. Trimming removed 1 base from V and 2 bases from J, with 17 bases in between. CDR1 is SGHNT and CDR2 is YENEEA in the germline V gene. This CDR3 reads CASSLVPGGLEQETQYF. The CDR3 coding sequence is TGTGCCAGCAGCTTAGTTCCGGGCGGGCTGGAACAAGAGACCCAGTACTTC.

The V call is TRBV19, the J call TRBJ1-1; D is unclear. Trimming removed 8 bases from V and 0 bases from J, with 10 bases in between. The germline gives CDR1 LNHDA, CDR2 SQIVND (reference sequence). The CDR3 runs 13 residues. The CDR3 DNA is TGTGCCAGTTCGTACTTGATGAACACTGAAGCTTTCTTT. Its protein product is CASSYLMNTEAFF.

The genes are TRBV18 and TRBJ2-3; 10 bases map to TRBD2. Germline assignment: CDR1 KGHSH and CDR2 LQKENI. Trimming cost V 3 bases and J 2 bases; bases outside gene matches: 11. The length of the CDR3 is 18 residues. CDR3 in amino acids: CASSPSRGSGRHTDTQYF. The CDR3 nucleotides read TGTGCCAGCTCACCCTCCCGGGGTAGCGGGAGGCACACAGATACGCAGTATTTT. Looking up the rest from reference TRBV18 and TRBJ2-3 gives the full variable domain: NAGVMQNPRHLVRRRGQEARLRCSPMKGHSHVYWYRQLPEEGLKFMVYLQKENIIDESGMPKERFSAEFPKEGPSILRIQQVVRGDSAAYFCASSPSRGSGRHTDTQYFGPGTRLTVL.

The chain has TRBV15 and TRBJ2-5, with TRBD1 matching over 7 bases. The germline V gene encodes CDR1 LNHNV and CDR2 YYDKDF (reference sequence). The CDR3 covers 14 residues. With 0 bases clipped from V and 3 bases from J, the junction kept 1 base outside the gene matches. The CDR3 loop reads CATSRDTGEETQYF. As DNA, the CDR3 is TGTGCCACCAGCAGAGATACAGGGGAAGAGACCCAGTACTTC. Full variable domain (rest looked up from reference TRBV15 and TRBJ2-5): DAMVIQNPRYQVTQFGKPVTLSCSQTLNHNVMYWYQQKSSQAPKLLFHYYDKDFNNEADTPDNFQSRRPNTSFCFLDIRSPGLGDTAMYLCATSRDTGEETQYFGPGTRLLVL.

The V gene is TRBV19, the J gene TRBJ2-3; no clear D gene. The CDR3 contains 14 residues. The V and J ends lost 3 bases and 2 bases respectively, with 9 bases between them. Germline CDR1 is LNHDA and CDR2 is SQIVND (reference sequence). The CDR3 DNA reads as TGTGCCAGTAGTATCCACGGGTCCACAGATACGCAGTATTTT. This codes for CASSIHGSTDTQYF.

Note on this clone: The sample contains more than one DNA sequence encoding this CDR3. The V and J genes are TRBV19 and TRBJ2-1; D perhaps matches TRBD1 (5 bases). The V gene lost 7 bases and the J gene lost 1 base, with 14 bases spanning the gap. The germline CDR1 and CDR2 sequences are LNHDA and SQIVND (reference sequence). The CDR3 is 15 amino acids. The CDR3 reads CASNFQGGSYNEQFF. CDR3 sequence (DNA): TGTGCCAGTAACTTTCAGGGTGGATCCTACAATGAGCAGTTCTTC.

The rearrangement uses TRBV7-2 and TRBJ1-2; 7 bases agree with TRBD1. Unmatched junction bases numbered 7, after V lost 1 base and J lost 8 bases. Per the germline V gene, CDR1 is SGHTA and CDR2 is FQGNSA. The CDR3 length is 14 residues. This chain's CDR3 is CASSLVNRGGGYTF. The CDR3 nucleotides read TGTGCCAGCAGCTTAGTAAACAGGGGTGGCGGCTACACCTTC.

This chain uses TRBV10-1 with TRBJ2-7; TRBD1 aligns across 7 bases. Trimming removed 3 bases from V and 6 bases from J; junction bases left unmatched: 8. Germline V gene lookup returns CDR1 WNHNN and CDR2 SYGVQD (reference sequence). The CDR3 has 14 residues. The CDR3 loop reads CASSEIEGAGEQYF. The CDR3 coding sequence is TGCGCCAGCAGTGAAATAGAGGGGGCGGGCGAGCAGTACTTC.

The chain is built from TRBV5-1 and TRBJ1-3, with TRBD1 matching over 9 bases. The V and J ends lost 0 bases and 8 bases, in that order; junction bases with no gene match: 3. CDR1 and CDR2 from the germline V gene are SGHRS and YFSETQ. This CDR3 spans 14 amino acids. The CDR3 region is CASSLGTGVDTIYF. For the CDR3, the DNA is TGCGCCAGCAGCTTGGGGACAGGGGTGGACACCATATATTTT.

This rearrangement joins TRBV7-8 to TRBJ2-7, with 7 bases fitting TRBD2. This CDR3 contains 14 residues. Germline CDR1 and CDR2: SGHVS and FQNEAQ. The V segment lost 1 base and the J segment 7 bases; nucleotides outside the gene matches: 7. CDR3 nucleotide sequence: TGTGCCAGCAGCTTAGGATCGGGAGCGGGGGAGCAGTACTTC. It is translated as CASSLGSGAGEQYF.

The chain couples TRBV4-1 to TRBJ2-1; TRBD2 agrees at 11 bases. Germline assignment: CDR1 MGHRA and CDR2 YSYEKL. Unmatched junction bases numbered 4, after V lost 2 bases and J lost 4 bases. The CDR3 extends over 16 amino acids. The CDR3 here is CASSQLTSGVYNEQFF. The CDR3 coding sequence is TGCGCCAGCAGCCAATTGACTAGCGGGGTTTACAATGAGCAGTTCTTC.

CDR3 protein: CASTKLTRGPLGNTIYF. CDR3 nucleotide sequence: TGTGCCAGCACCAAACTGACCAGGGGCCCCCTCGGAAACACCATATATTTT. This chain links TRBV13 with TRBJ1-3; D may be TRBD1 (6 bases). CDR3 length: 17 residues. The germline V gene encodes CDR1 PRHDT and CDR2 FYEKMQ (reference sequence). V was trimmed by 7 bases and J by 4 bases, leaving 23 bases between them.

Comments on this clone: The identical CDR3 is also encoded by other nucleotide sequences in the sample. The V and J genes are TRBV12-3 or TRBV12-4 and TRBJ2-7; D perhaps matches TRBD2 (5 bases). The V end was cut by 3 bases, the J end by 0 bases, with 6 bases between. This CDR3 comprises 13 residues. The CDR3 here is CASSLGSSYEQYF. Here the CDR3 DNA reads TGTGCCAGCAGTTTGGGGAGCTCCTACGAGCAGTACTTC.

The V gene is TRBV11-2, the J gene TRBJ2-7; weak D call: TRBD2 (5 bases). The CDR3 extends over 14 amino acids. Looked up from germline, CDR1 is SGHAT and CDR2 is FQNNGV. V dropped 5 bases and J dropped 0 bases, with 11 bases sitting between them. The CDR3 region has the DNA TGTGCCAGCAGCAGGACTCCGAGCTCCTACGAGCAGTACTTC. Translating it yields CASSRTPSSYEQYF. Full variable domain (rest looked up from reference TRBV11-2 and TRBJ2-7): EAGVAQSPRYKIIEKRQSVAFWCNPISGHATLYWYQQILGQGPKLLIQFQNNGVVDDSQLPKDRFSAERLKGVDSTLKIQPAKLEDSAVYLCASSRTPSSYEQYFGPGTRLTVT.

The gene calls are TRBV27 and TRBJ2-7, with 7 bases aligning to TRBD1. Per germline, CDR1 MNHEY and CDR2 SMNVEV (reference sequence). With 3 bases clipped from V and 3 bases from J, the junction kept 5 bases outside the gene matches. The CDR3 consists of 14 residues. In DNA, the CDR3 is TGTGCCAGCAGTTTTGTAGGGGGCGTCTACGAGCAGTACTTC. Its protein product is CASSFVGGVYEQYF.

V usage is TRBV3-1 (or the pseudogene TRBV3-2) and J usage is TRBJ1-6; D perhaps matches TRBD1 (6 bases). V was cut by 3 bases and J by 7 bases, with 13 bases left in between. The germline CDR1 and CDR2 sequences are LGHDT and YNNKEL (reference sequence). The CDR3 extends over 15 amino acids. CDR3 DNA sequence: TGTGCCAGCAGCCAGAAGGACAGAATAAATTCACCCCTCCACTTT. Amino acids: CASSQKDRINSPLHF.